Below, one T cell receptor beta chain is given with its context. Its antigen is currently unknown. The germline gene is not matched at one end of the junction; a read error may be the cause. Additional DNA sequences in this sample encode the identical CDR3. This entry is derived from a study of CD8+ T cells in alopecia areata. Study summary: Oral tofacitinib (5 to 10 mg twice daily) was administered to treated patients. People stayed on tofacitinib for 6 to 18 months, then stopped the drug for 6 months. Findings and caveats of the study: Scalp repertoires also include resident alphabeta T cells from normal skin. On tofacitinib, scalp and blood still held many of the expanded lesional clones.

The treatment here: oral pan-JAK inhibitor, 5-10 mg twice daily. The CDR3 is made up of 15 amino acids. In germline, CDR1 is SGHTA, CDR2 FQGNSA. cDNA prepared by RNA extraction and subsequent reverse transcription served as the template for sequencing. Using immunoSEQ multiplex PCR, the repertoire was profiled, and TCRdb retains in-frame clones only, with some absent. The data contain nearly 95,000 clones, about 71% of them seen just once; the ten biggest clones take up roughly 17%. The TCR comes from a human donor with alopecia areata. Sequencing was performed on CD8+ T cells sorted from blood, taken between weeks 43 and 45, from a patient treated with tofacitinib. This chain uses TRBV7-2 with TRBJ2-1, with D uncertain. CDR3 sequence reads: CASSQDDRGSDEQFF. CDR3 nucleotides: TGCGCCAGCAGCCAAGATGACCGCGGAAGCGATGAGCAGTTCTTC.